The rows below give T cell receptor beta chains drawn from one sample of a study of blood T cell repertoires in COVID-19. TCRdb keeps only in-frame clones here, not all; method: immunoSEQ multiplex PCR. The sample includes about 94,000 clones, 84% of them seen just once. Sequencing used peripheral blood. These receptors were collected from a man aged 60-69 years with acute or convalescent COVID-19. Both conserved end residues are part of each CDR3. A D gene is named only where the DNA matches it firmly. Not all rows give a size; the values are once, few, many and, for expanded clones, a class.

CASSHSLRSSNYGYTF,TGTGCCAGCAGCCATTCTCTCAGATCTTCTAACTATGGCTACACCTTC,TRBV3-1/TRBV3-2,.,.,TRBJ1-2
CASSIQQNTEAFF,TGTGCCAGCAGCATACAACAGAACACTGAAGCTTTCTTT,TRBV7-3,.,.,TRBJ1-1
CASSVDGGNQPQHF,TGTGCCAGCAGCGTAGATGGGGGGAATCAGCCCCAGCATTTT,TRBV9,.,.,TRBJ1-5
CASSAGPAGDQPQHF,TGTGCCAGCAGCGCGGGGCCCGCAGGGGATCAGCCCCAGCATTTT,TRBV9,.,.,TRBJ1-5
CASSQDRNSPLHF,TGCGCCAGCAGCCAAGATAGAAATTCACCCCTCCACTTT,TRBV4-3,.,.,TRBJ1-6
CASSLVYNSRMNTEAFF,TGTGCCAGCAGCTTGGTCTATAACAGTAGAATGAACACTGAAGCTTTCTTT,TRBV5-6,.,.,TRBJ1-1
CASSQDLRSRVGGYTF,TGTGCCAGCAGCCAAGATCTACGCTCCAGGGTGGGTGGCTACACCTTC,TRBV3-1/TRBV3-2,once,.,TRBJ1-2
CASSMDRGLTNEKLFF,TGTGCCAGCAGCATGGACAGGGGGCTGACTAATGAAAAACTGTTTTTT,TRBV9,.,TRBD1,TRBJ1-4
CASSDIPPQGSEQYF,TGTGCCAGCAGTGATATCCCTCCCCAGGGATCCGAGCAGTACTTC,TRBV2,.,.,TRBJ2-7
CASSNQGGVETQYF,TGTGCCAGTAGTAACCAGGGAGGTGTTGAGACCCAGTACTTC,TRBV19,once,.,TRBJ2-5
CASSPSGTGEEKLFF,TGCGCCAGCAGCCCTAGCGGGACAGGGGAAGAAAAACTGTTTTTT,TRBV4-1,.,TRBD1,TRBJ1-4
CASSLDGQALNTEAFF,TGCGCCAGCAGCTTGGACGGACAGGCCTTGAACACTGAAGCTTTCTTT,TRBV5-1,.,TRBD1,TRBJ1-1
CAWRVGDITEAFF,TGTGCCTGGAGGGTAGGGGATATTACTGAAGCTTTCTTT,TRBV30,.,.,TRBJ1-1
CASSPRMDRAALGTEAFF,TGTGCCAGCAGCCCGCGAATGGACAGGGCAGCACTGGGCACTGAAGCTTTCTTT,TRBV7-9,.,TRBD1,TRBJ1-1
CASSPYRGQPQHF,TGTGCCAGCAGCCCGTACAGGGGACAGCCCCAGCATTTT,TRBV3-1/TRBV3-2,.,TRBD1,TRBJ1-5
CASTRPDTTEAFF,TGTGCCAGCACCCGCCCGGACACCACTGAAGCTTTCTTT,TRBV27,.,.,TRBJ1-1
CASSQDIGGRQPQHF,TGTGCCAGCAGCCAAGATATCGGAGGGAGGCAGCCCCAGCATTTT,TRBV3-1/TRBV3-2,.,.,TRBJ1-5
CASSARDSGDTEAFF,TGTGCCAGTAGTGCTCGGGACTCCGGGGACACTGAAGCTTTCTTT,TRBV19,.,.,TRBJ1-1
CAISESPGGRQPQHF,TGTGCCATCAGTGAGTCTCCGGGGGGCAGGCAGCCCCAGCATTTT,TRBV10-3,.,.,TRBJ1-5
CASSPHGGGGEQFF,TGTGCCAGCAGCCCCCACGGGGGGGGTGGTGAGCAGTTCTTC,TRBV6-5,.,TRBD2,TRBJ2-1
CAWTSGFFGYGYTF,TGTGCCTGGACCTCGGGGTTTTTCGGCTATGGCTACACCTTC,TRBV30,.,.,TRBJ1-2
CASSQATGQGYEQYF,TGCGCCAGCAGCCAAGCTACGGGACAGGGCTACGAGCAGTACTTC,TRBV4-3,.,TRBD1,TRBJ2-7
CASSSDRSNQPQHF,TGTGCCAGCAGCTCGGACAGGAGCAATCAGCCCCAGCATTTT,TRBV6-5,.,TRBD1,TRBJ1-5
CASSYRDSYGYTF,TGTGCCAGCAGTTACCGGGACAGCTATGGCTACACCTTC,TRBV6-6,.,TRBD1,TRBJ1-2
CASSRNYGYTF,TGTGCCAGCAGCCGTAACTATGGCTACACCTTC,TRBV7-6,.,.,TRBJ1-2
CSVIRRLEGGSEQYF,TGCAGCGTTATTCGTCGGTTGGAGGGGGGGAGCGAGCAGTACTTC,TRBV29-1,.,.,TRBJ2-7
CSASKGDEQFF,TGCAGCGCCTCGAAGGGGGATGAGCAGTTCTTC,TRBV29-1,.,.,TRBJ2-1
CASSLTYGGETQYF,TGTGCCAGTAGCCTAACCTACGGGGGGGAGACCCAGTACTTC,TRBV19,.,TRBD2,TRBJ2-5
CASSAGLAGSDTQYF,TGTGCTAGCAGCGCGGGACTAGCGGGGTCGGATACGCAGTATTTT,TRBV7-7,.,TRBD2,TRBJ2-3
CACGQGRNNEQFF,TGTGCCTGCGGACAGGGGAGGAACAATGAGCAGTTCTTC,TRBV6-5,.,TRBD1,TRBJ2-1
CAWKQNRGIETQYF,TGTGCCTGGAAGCAGAACAGGGGCATAGAGACCCAGTACTTC,TRBV30,.,TRBD1,TRBJ2-5
CASSFSTEAFF,TGCGCCAGCAGCTTTTCTACTGAAGCTTTCTTT,TRBV5-1,.,.,TRBJ1-1
CASSIVAGSDTQYF,TGTGCCAGTAGTATTGTAGCGGGGTCAGATACGCAGTATTTT,TRBV19,.,TRBD2,TRBJ2-3
CASSPPTGWQETQYF,TGTGCCAGCTCACCACCGACAGGGTGGCAAGAGACCCAGTACTTC,TRBV18,.,TRBD1,TRBJ2-5
CASRYRAGTEAFF,TGTGCCAGCAGGTACAGGGCTGGGACTGAAGCTTTCTTT,TRBV2,.,.,TRBJ1-1
CAWSVQQSGELFF,TGTGCCTGGAGCGTACAGCAGTCCGGGGAGCTGTTTTTT,TRBV30,.,.,TRBJ2-2
CASSLGSGDEQYF,TGTGCCAGCAGTTTAGGGAGTGGAGACGAGCAGTACTTC,TRBV12-3/TRBV12-4,.,.,TRBJ2-7
CASSLSGYNNYGYTF,TGTGCCAGCAGCTTATCGGGATACAATAACTATGGCTACACCTTC,TRBV7-8,.,.,TRBJ1-2
CASSPDRTNTGELFF,TGTGCCAGCTCCCCGGACAGGACCAACACCGGGGAGCTGTTTTTT,TRBV7-3,.,TRBD1,TRBJ2-2